This T cell receptor beta chain was found in a study of regulatory T cells in long-lasting Graves disease. In this sample, this clonotype turned up many times. Its antigen is still unknown. Trimming removed 6 bases from V and 8 bases from J, with 10 bases in between. The CDR3 covers 10 residues. CDR1 is DFQATT and CDR2 is SNEGSKA in the germline V gene (reference sequence). Findings of the study overall: For persistent Graves' patients, TCR diversity was lower than for newly diagnosed ones.

Relying on iRepertoire HTBI primers and Arm-PCR of CDR3 regions, the team built TCR beta libraries. A single record per CDR3 protein comes from TCRdb applying MiXCR to the multiplex PCR reads. The sample consists of roughly 560,000 distinct CDR3 sequences, roughly 15% of them appearing once. Described time point: newly diagnosed GD, antithyroid drugs for less than 3 months. RNA isolated from PBMCs was used to make the TCR library. The sample also formed part of further work on T cells in Graves' hyperthyroidism and ophthalmopathy. As reported in that work: The HTBI primer set was used in a first-round RT-PCR of the TCR CDR3.

The chain employs TRBV20-1 and TRBJ1-2; unclear D gene. The starting material was peripheral blood mononuclear cells (PBMCs), obtained at new diagnosis, from a patient treated with antithyroid drugs. The receptor's source is a woman aged 40-65 years with Graves disease. The DNA for the CDR3 is TGCAGTGCCCCGATCCGCGGCTACACCTTC. Protein: CSAPIRGYTF.